One sample yielded the 28 T cell receptor beta chains listed below, sequenced in a study of blood T cell repertoires in COVID-19. The data were produced by immunoSEQ multiplex PCR, yet TCRdb's version contains in-frame clones alone and is incomplete. This repertoire shows 280,000 or so clones, nearly 90% found once; its top ten account for 1.5% to 2%. Source material: PBMCs or T cells enriched from blood (not recorded which). The source is a woman aged 18-29 years with acute COVID-19.

The genes are TRBV14 and TRBJ1-1, with TRBD1 matching 9 bases. V was clipped by 6 bases and J by 0 bases; unmatched bases: 2. The CDR3 covers 14 residues. CDR1 and CDR2 from the germline V gene are SGHDN and FVKESK. As DNA, the CDR3 is TGTGCCAGCAGGCACAGGGGGCTGAACACTGAAGCTTTCTTT. This sequence encodes CASRHRGLNTEAFF.

This clone was recorded only once. CDR3 sequence reads: CAWSVGLDSHTGELFF. The CDR3 DNA sequence: TGTGCCTGGAGTGTAGGGCTGGACAGTCACACCGGGGAGCTGTTTTTT. The V and J genes are TRBV30 and TRBJ2-2, with D possibly being TRBD1 (6 bases). The CDR3 is made up of 16 amino acids. Germline-derived CDR1 and CDR2 are GTSNPN and SVGIG (reference sequence). Trimming left V 0 bases short and J 3 bases short, with 14 bases between.

This clone was counted a single time. Different DNA sequences within this sample yield the same CDR3. The rearrangement links TRBV24-1 to TRBJ2-7; 8 nucleotides line up with TRBD1. This CDR3 is built from 15 residues. V lost 3 bases, J lost 0 bases, and 3 bases stayed unmatched. Germline CDR1 and CDR2: KGHDR and SFDVKD. DNA for the CDR3: TGTGCCACCAGTGATCCCGGGACAGGCTCCTACGAGCAGTACTTC. Its protein is CATSDPGTGSYEQYF.

The chain is built from TRBV14 and TRBJ2-2, with D unresolved. The germline V gene encodes CDR1 SGHDN and CDR2 FVKESK. V was shortened by 1 base and J by 3 bases, with 9 bases between the two germline ends. The CDR3 is 15 amino acids. As DNA, the CDR3 is TGTGCCAGCAGCCAAGTCCCCCAATACACCGGGGAGCTGTTTTTT. Its protein is CASSQVPQYTGELFF.

V and J are TRBV27 and TRBJ2-5; possibly TRBD1 for D (5 bases). The CDR3 contains 13 residues. From germline, CDR1 is MNHEY and CDR2 SMNVEV (reference sequence). V lost 4 bases and J 2 bases, leaving 8 bases between the germline ends. This CDR3 is CASSSDIQETQYF. The DNA for the CDR3 is TGTGCCAGCAGTTCGGACATACAAGAGACCCAGTACTTC.

This chain links TRBV7-9 with TRBJ2-7; TRBD2 agrees at 10 bases. Trimming at V came to 8 bases and at J to 3 bases, leaving 10 bases not matched to a gene. Germline values: CDR1 SEHNR, CDR2 FQNEAQ (reference sequence). The CDR3 consists of 15 residues. The CDR3 sequence is CASEGGTSDIYEQYF. The CDR3 DNA sequence: TGTGCCAGCGAGGGGGGGACTAGCGATATCTACGAGCAGTACTTC.

The chain is built from TRBV3-1 (or the pseudogene TRBV3-2) and TRBJ1-6, with D uncertain. V lost 3 bases and J 7 bases, leaving 4 bases between the germline ends. The germline CDR1 and CDR2 sequences are LGHDT and YNNKEL (reference sequence). CDR3 size: 12 residues. The CDR3, as DNA: TGTGCCAGCAGCCAGTCGAATTCACCCCTCCACTTT. Amino acid sequence: CASSQSNSPLHF.

The chain combines TRBV2 with TRBJ1-3; the match to TRBD1 covers 9 bases. The length of the CDR3 is 16 residues. The junction had 10 bases not matched to a gene; V was cut back by 6 bases and J by 4 bases. Germline V CDR1 and CDR2: SNHLY, FYNNEI. The chain's CDR3 is CASRRRDRVSGNTIYF. In nucleotides, the CDR3 is TGTGCCAGCAGGCGAAGGGACAGGGTCTCCGGAAACACCATATATTTT.

This chain connects TRBV30 to TRBJ1-6; TRBD1 is a possible D gene (5 bases). The CDR3 covers 14 residues. CDR1 and CDR2 from the germline V gene are GTSNPN and SVGIG (reference sequence). V was cut by 2 bases and J by 9 bases, with 14 bases left in between. CDR3 sequence: CAWSLWGLSSPLHF. Written as DNA, the CDR3 is TGTGCCTGGAGTCTTTGGGGCCTGAGTTCACCCCTCCACTTT.

This clone came up once. The chain is built from TRBV6-5 and TRBJ1-2, with no clear D. CDR1 is MNHEY and CDR2 is SVGAGI in the germline V gene. The CDR3 consists of 13 residues. The V and J ends lost 7 bases and 2 bases respectively, with 11 bases between them. The CDR3 spells CASTATLNYGYTF. For the CDR3, the DNA is TGTGCCAGCACCGCGACATTGAACTATGGCTACACCTTC.

This chain connects TRBV27 to TRBJ1-2; 8 nucleotides match TRBD1. Germline CDR1 MNHEY, CDR2 SMNVEV (reference sequence). The CDR3 covers 15 residues. The trim removed 9 bases at V and 3 bases at J, leaving 12 bases unmatched. CDR3 protein: CARSGSGQGYYGYTF. DNA of the CDR3: TGTGCCAGGTCAGGGTCCGGACAGGGCTACTATGGCTACACCTTC.

This rearrangement joins TRBV7-6 to TRBJ1-5; 7 nucleotides agree with TRBD1. The CDR3 totals 15 residues. Trimming removed 5 bases from V and 7 bases from J; junction bases left unmatched: 11. CDR1 is SGHVS, CDR2 FNYEAQ, per germline. The CDR3 sequence: CASSPRPRGDQPQHF. The CDR3 DNA sequence: TGTGCCAGCAGCCCCCGACCCAGGGGGGACCAGCCCCAGCATTTT.

The V gene is TRBV4-3, the J gene TRBJ2-1; D uncertain. The CDR3 is 13 amino acids. Trimming took off 0 bases at V and 5 bases at J, with 5 bases between the two ends. The germline V gene encodes CDR1 LGHNA and CDR2 YSLEER. CDR3 residues: CASSQDSDNEQFF. In DNA, the CDR3 is TGCGCCAGCAGCCAAGATTCTGACAATGAGCAGTTCTTC.

This chain joins TRBV3-1 (or the pseudogene TRBV3-2) and TRBJ2-1, with 10 nucleotides matching TRBD1. V dropped 2 bases and J dropped 8; count of bases not matched to a gene: 15. CDR1 LGHDT and CDR2 YNNKEL come from the germline V gene (reference sequence). This CDR3 contains 18 residues. The CDR3 nucleotides are TGTGCCAGCAGCCAAAAACGCACTACCGGGACAGGGGCTCATGAGCAGTTCTTC. Translated: CASSQKRTTGTGAHEQFF.

The rearrangement uses TRBV7-2 and TRBJ2-7, with 13 positions matching TRBD2. The ends lost 5 bases at V and 3 bases at J; junction bases unmatched: 10. The CDR3 length is 17 residues. The germline gives CDR1 SGHTA, CDR2 FQGNSA. The DNA for the CDR3 is TGTGCCAGCAGCCAGGGGACTAGCGGGACTTCAGACTACGAGCAGTACTTC. Translating it yields CASSQGTSGTSDYEQYF.

V and J are TRBV10-1 and TRBJ2-5, with 11 nucleotides matching TRBD2. With 2 bases clipped from V and 4 bases from J, the junction kept 0 bases outside the gene matches. This CDR3 is built from 14 residues. Germline V CDR1 and CDR2: WNHNN, SYGVQD (reference sequence). The chain's CDR3 is CASSEGLAGETQYF. Here the CDR3 DNA reads TGCGCCAGCAGTGAGGGACTAGCGGGAGAGACCCAGTACTTC.

The V gene is TRBV29-1, the J gene TRBJ2-7, with D unclear. Trimming took off 4 bases at V and 0 bases at J, with 7 bases between the two ends. The CDR3 covers 12 residues. Germline loops: CDR1 SQVTM, CDR2 ANQGSEA. CDR3 bases: TGCAGCGTTGGCAGAACCTCCTACGAGCAGTACTTC. This encodes CSVGRTSYEQYF.

V is TRBV19 and J is TRBJ1-1, with 8 bases that match TRBD1. The CDR3 sequence is 15 residues long. With V trimmed by 3 bases and J by 1 base, 4 bases remained unmatched. From germline, CDR1 is LNHDA and CDR2 SQIVND (reference sequence). CDR3 coding DNA: TGTGCCAGTAGTATTCGACAGGGGCCGAACACTGAAGCTTTCTTT. As protein: CASSIRQGPNTEAFF. Full variable domain (rest looked up from reference TRBV19 and TRBJ1-1): DGGITQSPKYLFRKEGQNVTLSCEQNLNHDAMYWYRQDPGQGLRLIYYSQIVNDFQKGDIAEGYSVSREKKESFPLTVTSAQKNPTAFYLCASSIRQGPNTEAFFGQGTRLTVV.

The rearrangement joins TRBV28 to TRBJ2-7, with 9 bases identical to TRBD2. CDR1 is MDHEN, CDR2 SYDVKM, per germline. The CDR3 consists of 13 residues. V was pared by 7 bases and J by 4 bases, with 5 bases of the junction left unmatched. The CDR3 DNA reads TGTGCCAGCATAGCGGGAGTTACATACGAGCAGTACTTC. This codes for CASIAGVTYEQYF.

This chain joins TRBV19 and TRBJ2-3; possible D gene TRBD2, 6 bases. The germline CDR1 and CDR2 sequences are LNHDA and SQIVND (reference sequence). V was trimmed by 4 bases and J by 2 bases, leaving 13 bases between them. CDR3 length: 15 residues. CDR3 in amino acids: CASSTLADFTDTQYF. CDR3 sequence (DNA): TGTGCCAGTAGTACTTTAGCGGATTTCACAGATACGCAGTATTTT.

The chain has TRBV27 and TRBJ2-1, with D possibly TRBD2 on 6 matching bases. Germline V gene data show CDR1 as MNHEY and CDR2 as SMNVEV (reference sequence). The CDR3 length is 15 residues. V shed 5 bases and J shed 4 bases, with 15 bases lying between them. In nucleotides, the CDR3 is TGTGCCAGCAGTGTTCAGGGAGGATTTTACAATGAGCAGTTCTTC. Translated, it gives CASSVQGGFYNEQFF.

V usage is TRBV7-9 and J usage is TRBJ2-2; TRBD2 is a possible D gene (6 bases). This CDR3 contains 16 residues. V lost 4 bases and J lost 0, with 12 bases in between. Germline-derived CDR1 and CDR2 are SEHNR and FQNEAQ (reference sequence). The CDR3 region is CASSSPTRSNTGELFF. CDR3 nucleotide sequence: TGTGCCAGCAGCTCGCCGACTAGATCGAACACCGGGGAGCTGTTTTTT.

The chain joins TRBV29-1 to TRBJ1-2, with 9 bases lining up with TRBD1. Per germline, CDR1 SQVTM and CDR2 ANQGSEA. V trimming: 7 bases; J trimming: 2 bases; junction bases outside the gene matches: 5. This CDR3 is 13 amino acids long. CDR3 in amino acids: CSAGTGGNYGYTF. CDR3 DNA: TGCAGCGCCGGAACAGGGGGCAACTATGGCTACACCTTC.

The chain is built from TRBV6-5 and TRBJ1-6; D perhaps matches TRBD1 (5 bases). The CDR3 extends over 11 amino acids. Germline values: CDR1 MNHEY, CDR2 SVGAGI. The ends were cut back, 6 bases at V and 10 bases at J, with 7 bases in the middle. Here the CDR3 reads CASRGGSPLHF. CDR3 sequence (DNA): TGTGCCAGCAGGGGGGGGTCACCCCTCCACTTT.

The genes are TRBV19 and TRBJ1-6; 8 bases match TRBD1. The trim removed 1 base at V and 0 bases at J, leaving 8 bases unmatched. Germline-derived CDR1 and CDR2 are LNHDA and SQIVND (reference sequence). This CDR3 comprises 19 residues. CDR3 sequence: CASSIAGQGTGSYNSPLHF. CDR3 sequence (DNA): TGTGCCAGTAGTATAGCCGGACAGGGTACCGGCTCCTATAATTCACCCCTCCACTTT.

The J gene is TRBJ2-1, the V gene TRBV5-4, with 11 bases matching TRBD2. The V gene's germline CDR1 is SGHNT and CDR2 YYREEE (reference sequence). The length of the CDR3 is 17 residues. After removal of 0 bases from V and 6 bases from J, the junction contained 8 bases not matched to a gene. The CDR3 loop reads CASSLGLAGFHGNEQFF. DNA of the CDR3: TGTGCCAGCAGCTTGGGACTAGCGGGATTCCACGGCAATGAGCAGTTCTTC.

The V gene is TRBV7-4, the J gene TRBJ1-1; 8 nucleotides match TRBD1. Germline lookup yields CDR1 SGHVT and CDR2 SQSDAQ. Trimming took 1 base from V and 5 from J; bases not matched to a gene: 9. The CDR3 consists of 16 residues. DNA of the CDR3: TGTGCCAGCAGCTTAGGGCCCAGGGGGCTTTGGACTGAAGCTTTCTTT. Translation: CASSLGPRGLWTEAFF.

V gene TRBV5-1 combines with J gene TRBJ1-6, with 11 nucleotides matching TRBD1. The CDR3 loop spans 18 amino acids. Germline CDR1 and CDR2: SGHRS and YFSETQ. V was pared by 3 bases and J by 0 bases, with 5 bases of the junction left unmatched. The CDR3 nucleotides read TGCGCCAGCAGCTACGGGACAGGGGGGAGCTCCTATAATTCACCCCTCCACTTT. This translates into CASSYGTGGSSYNSPLHF.